One and the same sample provided the 16 T cell receptor beta chains below, sequenced in a study of blood T cell repertoires in COVID-19 (dated by TCRdb to about 2020). The method behind the library was the immunoSEQ multiplex PCR assay. TCRdb retrieved this table from immuneACCESS and kept in-frame rearrangements only. Not all clones are present; in checked studies, unresolved V genes account for under half, and no reason is known for the remainder. The sample table shows over 100,000 clones, and approximately 86% are seen once. Together, the top ten hold 4.5% of the sample. Sequencing used peripheral blood. These receptors originate from a man aged 40-49 years with acute or convalescent COVID-19.

The V call is TRBV7-2, the J call TRBJ2-7, with D possibly matching TRBD2 (6 bases). V was trimmed by 5 bases and J by 0 bases, leaving 14 bases between them. The CDR3 has 15 amino acids. Germline lookup yields CDR1 SGHTA and CDR2 FQGNSA. The CDR3 nucleotides read TGTGCCAGCAGCAAGGAGCCCGGGAGCTCCTACGAGCAGTACTTC. Translating gives CASSKEPGSSYEQYF.

The V gene is TRBV2, the J gene TRBJ2-1, with 12 bases fitting TRBD2. CDR3 length equals 14 residues. The V gene's germline CDR1 is SNHLY and CDR2 FYNNEI. Losses at the gene ends were 7 bases for V and 6 bases for J; bases not matched to a gene: 4. The CDR3: CASITSGRFNEQFF. In DNA, the CDR3 is TGTGCCAGCATCACTAGCGGGAGGTTCAATGAGCAGTTCTTC.

The CDR3 loop is CASSYRGQGGETQYF. In DNA, the CDR3 is TGTGCCAGCAGCTACAGGGGACAGGGTGGGGAGACCCAGTACTTC. This chain connects TRBV5-4 to TRBJ2-5; 9 bases map to TRBD1. This CDR3 spans 15 amino acids. With 3 bases clipped from V and 5 bases from J, the junction kept 8 bases outside the gene matches. Germline assignment: CDR1 SGHNT and CDR2 YYREEE (reference sequence).

The gene calls are TRBV30 and TRBJ1-4; 9 bases map to TRBD1. The CDR3 consists of 14 residues. V shed 4 bases and J 7 bases; nucleotides not matched to a gene: 7. The germline V gene has CDR1 GTSNPN and CDR2 SVGIG (reference sequence). DNA of the CDR3: TGTGCCTGGACGACCGGGACAGGGTTTGAAAAACTGTTTTTT. This translates into CAWTTGTGFEKLFF.

The rearrangement links TRBV30 to TRBJ2-5, with D unresolved. The germline gives CDR1 GTSNPN, CDR2 SVGIG (reference sequence). The CDR3 length is 15 residues. V was pared by 5 bases and J by 0 bases, with 16 bases between. In DNA form, the CDR3 reads TGTGCCTGGGGCCGGGTGGCTGGAAACCAAGAGACCCAGTACTTC. It is translated as CAWGRVAGNQETQYF.

The chain uses TRBV5-5 and TRBJ2-3, with D possibly being TRBD2 (7 bases). The CDR3 covers 15 residues. Germline CDR1 is SGHKS and CDR2 is YYEKEE (reference sequence). With 4 bases removed from V and 5 bases from J, the gap between germline ends came to 17 bases. The CDR3 DNA reads TGTGCCAGCAGCCGCCTGGGGGGGCCTGGAGATACGCAGTATTTT. Amino acid sequence: CASSRLGGPGDTQYF.

This sequence joins TRBV2 and TRBJ2-1; 15 nucleotides line up with TRBD2. The CDR3 covers 18 residues. Germline V lookup: CDR1 SNHLY, CDR2 FYNNEI. Losses at the gene ends were 6 bases for V and 7 bases for J; bases not matched to a gene: 13. Here the CDR3 reads CASRPPGLAGGGANEQFF. The CDR3 DNA sequence: TGTGCCAGCAGGCCACCGGGACTAGCGGGAGGAGGGGCGAATGAGCAGTTCTTC.

The J gene is TRBJ2-3, the V gene TRBV6-5; TRBD2 matches 8 bases. The CDR3 extends over 15 amino acids. J lost 2 bases, V lost 7 bases, and 8 bases had no gene match. Looked up from germline, CDR1 is MNHEY and CDR2 is SVGAGI. As DNA, the CDR3 is TGTGCCAGCACCCCGGGGGGGAGCCACACAGATACGCAGTATTTT. It encodes CASTPGGSHTDTQYF.

V gene TRBV3-1 (or the pseudogene TRBV3-2) combines with J gene TRBJ1-2; weak D call: TRBD1 (5 bases). V was shortened by 0 bases and J by 8 bases, with 13 bases between the two germline ends. This CDR3 spans 14 amino acids. CDR1 LGHDT and CDR2 YNNKEL come from the germline V gene (reference sequence). Here the CDR3 DNA reads TGTGCCAGCAGCCAAGACGATACTCACAGGGGCTACACCTTC. Translation gives CASSQDDTHRGYTF.

CDR3 in amino acids: CSVEEAFGGECGNTIYF. CDR3 DNA sequence: TGCAGCGTTGAAGAGGCATTCGGCGGGGAATGTGGAAACACCATATATTTT. V and J are TRBV29-1 and TRBJ1-3; D uncertain. V was trimmed by 0 bases and J by 3 bases, leaving 18 bases between them. Germline CDR1 and CDR2: SQVTM and ANQGSEA. The CDR3 sequence is 17 residues long.

This chain links TRBV5-5 with TRBJ1-2; no clear D. The ends were cut back, 0 bases at V and 4 bases at J, with 7 bases in the middle. Per the germline V gene, CDR1 is SGHKS and CDR2 is YYEKEE (reference sequence). CDR3 size: 13 residues. This CDR3 reads CASSLAGSYGYTF. The CDR3 DNA sequence: TGTGCCAGCAGCTTGGCCGGGAGCTATGGCTACACCTTC.

The V gene is TRBV6-5, the J gene TRBJ1-2, with 9 bases that match TRBD1. V lost 2 bases to trimming and J lost 2 bases; unmatched junction nucleotides: 6. The CDR3 totals 16 residues. Germline V gene sequence: CDR1 MNHEY, CDR2 SVGAGI. The CDR3 protein is CASSYPIGTGNYGYTF. The DNA for the CDR3 is TGTGCCAGCAGTTACCCGATCGGGACAGGGAACTATGGCTACACCTTC.

V usage is TRBV5-1 and J usage is TRBJ1-3; D gene uncertain. The germline CDR1 and CDR2 sequences are SGHRS and YFSETQ. The CDR3 runs to 14 residues. V was cut by 0 bases and J by 4 bases, with 8 bases left in between. DNA for the CDR3: TGCGCCAGCAGCTTGGGTCCGTCGGGAAACACCATATATTTT. Protein sequence: CASSLGPSGNTIYF.

This sequence joins TRBV27 and TRBJ2-7; TRBD2 aligns across 14 bases. Trimming at V came to 6 bases and at J to 6 bases, leaving 1 base not matched to a gene. This CDR3 contains 13 residues. Germline V gene sequence: CDR1 MNHEY, CDR2 SMNVEV (reference sequence). DNA of the CDR3: TGTGCCAGCAGAGGGACTAGCGGGAGCGAGCAGTACTTC. This sequence encodes CASRGTSGSEQYF.

The chain recombines TRBV4-3 with TRBJ2-2, with D perhaps TRBD2 (7 bases). This CDR3 contains 16 residues. Germline loops: CDR1 LGHNA, CDR2 YSLEER. Trimming took 8 bases from V and 2 from J, leaving 18 bases between them. Here the CDR3 reads CASAVGRGPNTGELFF. CDR3 sequence (DNA): TGCGCCAGCGCGGTGGGGCGGGGGCCTAACACCGGGGAGCTGTTTTTT.

V is TRBV15 and J is TRBJ2-7; 8 nucleotides line up with TRBD1. J gave up 3 bases and V 4 bases, and 8 bases lay outside the gene matches. Germline V lookup: CDR1 LNHNV, CDR2 YYDKDF (reference sequence). CDR3 length: 15 residues. CDR3 residues: CATSTRTGGLYEQYF. For the CDR3, the DNA is TGTGCCACCAGCACCAGAACAGGGGGTCTCTACGAGCAGTACTTC.